What follows are 20 T cell receptor beta chains derived from one specimen sequenced in a study of regulatory T cells in long-lasting Graves disease. Time point indicated: newly diagnosed GD, antithyroid drugs for less than 3 months. After RNA was extracted from PBMCs, the TCR library was made from it. TCR beta libraries were built with iRepertoire HTBI primers and Arm-PCR of CDR3 regions. TCRdb re-called the multiplex PCR reads with MiXCR, one entry per CDR3 protein. Of about 460,000 distinct CDR3 sequences in the sample, less than 15% were seen once. These data are also associated with another study on T cells in Graves' hyperthyroidism and ophthalmopathy.

Here the sequenced sample was peripheral blood mononuclear cells (PBMCs), taken at new diagnosis, from a patient treated with antithyroid drugs. The receptor source for this set is a woman aged 45-65 years with Graves disease.

J is TRBJ2-3 and V is TRBV28, with 9 bases identical to TRBD2. Unmatched junction bases numbered 2, after V lost 1 base and J lost 0 bases. The germline V gene has CDR1 MDHEN and CDR2 SYDVKM. The CDR3 is 16 residues long. CDR3 sequence (DNA): TGTGCCAGCAGTTTATTGCTAGCGGGAAGCACAGATACGCAGTATTTT. Translated, it gives CASSLLLAGSTDTQYF. Using reference TRBV28 and TRBJ2-3 for the parts outside the CDR3, the full variable domain is DVKVTQSSRYLVKRTGEKVFLECVQDMDHENMFWYRQDPGLGLRLIYFSYDVKMKEKGDIPEGYSVSREKKERFSLILESASTNQTSMYLCASSLLLAGSTDTQYFGPGTRLTVL.

V gene TRBV9 combines with J gene TRBJ2-3; D assignment may be TRBD1 or TRBD2 (5 bases each). Germline CDR1 reads SGDLS; CDR2 reads YYNGEE. Trimming pared 2 bases from V and 0 bases from J, leaving 7 bases between. The CDR3 is 14 residues long. CDR3 DNA sequence: TGTGCCAGCAGCGTCGGGGACAGCACAGATACGCAGTATTTT. This codes for CASSVGDSTDTQYF.

This clonotype was counted ten times or more. Written as DNA, the CDR3 is TGTGCCAGCAGTGGGGCCCGAAATAATTCACCCCTCCACTTT. Its translation: CASSGARNNSPLHF. The chain has TRBV27 and TRBJ1-6; possible D gene TRBD1, 5 bases. Trimming left V 5 bases short and J 5 bases short, with 10 bases between. The length of the CDR3 is 14 residues. CDR1 MNHEY and CDR2 SMNVEV come from the germline V gene (reference sequence).

Many counts were recorded for this clonotype. The V and J genes are TRBV28 and TRBJ2-7, with 12 bases aligning to TRBD2. This CDR3 is 14 amino acids long. Per germline, CDR1 MDHEN and CDR2 SYDVKM. Losses at the gene ends were 7 bases for V and 6 bases for J; bases not matched to a gene: 7. CDR3 loop: CASIPTSGSPEQYF. For the CDR3, the DNA is TGTGCCAGCATACCGACTAGCGGGAGTCCCGAGCAGTACTTC.

Ten or more counts support this clonotype. This chain uses TRBV5-1 with TRBJ2-1; TRBD2 matches 14 bases. After removal of 4 bases from V and 12 bases from J, the junction contained 9 bases not matched to a gene. Germline V lookup: CDR1 SGHRS, CDR2 YFSETQ. This CDR3 has 15 residues. CDR3 DNA: TGCGCCAGCAGCGCGGGGACTAGCGGGGGTGATGGGCAGTTCTTC. It translates to CASSAGTSGGDGQFF.

This clonotype appeared many times. The chain joins TRBV28 to TRBJ1-5, with 11 bases matching TRBD1. Germline-derived CDR1 and CDR2 are MDHEN and SYDVKM. The CDR3 sequence is 21 residues long. V was pared by 6 bases and J by 5 bases, with 24 bases of the junction left unmatched. CDR3 DNA sequence: TGTGCCAGCAGCCGATCTCCCTTCCCCCTCCGGGACAGGGGGTTCGATCAGCCCCAGCATTTT. Amino acids: CASSRSPFPLRDRGFDQPQHF.

In regard to this clonotype: This may arise from a read error, as a much more abundant clone is one base away. J is TRBJ2-7 and V is TRBV11-2; weak D call: TRBD1 (6 bases). V dropped 0 bases and J dropped 6 bases, with 27 bases sitting between them. The CDR3 totals 19 residues. Germline CDR1 SGHAT, CDR2 FQNNGV. CDR3 coding DNA: TGTGCCAGCAGCTTAGATCAGGGGCCCTTTTCGGCGTTCCCGCGCGAGCAGTACTTC. Protein product: CASSLDQGPFSAFPREQYF.

Concerning this clonotype: A single base separates this from a much larger clone, so it may be a read error. This chain links TRBV7-9 with TRBJ2-3, with a weak D call TRBD1 (7 bases). The assigned J gene may be wrong: the sequence end matches TRBJ2-1 better. This CDR3 comprises 15 residues. Germline loops: CDR1 SEHNR, CDR2 FQNEAQ (reference sequence). The CDR3 coding sequence is TGTACCAGCAGCCAAGACAGGGATAGGGAGGATGAGCAGTTCTTC. Protein: CTSSQDRDREDEQFF.

About this clonotype itself: Given a much more abundant clone one base away, this may be a read error. This rearrangement joins TRBV20-1 to TRBJ2-1; 8 nucleotides line up with TRBD2. CDR1 is DFQATT and CDR2 is SNEGSKA in the germline V gene (reference sequence). The CDR3 length is 16 residues. The DNA of the CDR3 is TGCAGTGTTAGACGCCTCTCGGGAGGGCCTTTGAATGAGCAGTTCTTC. As protein: CSVRRLSGGPLNEQFF.

This clonotype was detected many times. V is TRBV7-9 and J is TRBJ2-7, with D possibly being TRBD1 or TRBD2 (6 bases each). The CDR3 totals 14 residues. The V and J ends lost 5 bases and 4 bases respectively, with 15 bases between them. Germline assignment: CDR1 SEHNR and CDR2 FQNEAQ (reference sequence). The CDR3 sequence is CASSPRGTLYEQYF. The CDR3 DNA follows: TGTGCCAGCAGCCCTCGGGGGACACTTTACGAGCAGTACTTC.

This clonotype was counted many times. The chain is built from TRBV18 and TRBJ1-5; D is uncertain. V was cut by 3 bases and J by 7 bases, with 16 bases left in between. CDR1 and CDR2 from the germline V gene are KGHSH and LQKENI. This CDR3 is 15 amino acids long. CDR3 sequence reads: CASSPVGGHEQPQHF. The CDR3 DNA reads as TGTGCCAGCTCACCGGTGGGAGGGCATGAACAGCCCCAGCATTTT.

This chain connects TRBV5-4 to TRBJ2-3; 11 bases are a match to TRBD2. Germline V lookup: CDR1 SGHNT, CDR2 YYREEE (reference sequence). The trim removed 0 bases at V and 2 bases at J, leaving 2 bases unmatched. This CDR3 is 16 amino acids long. The CDR3 protein is CASSLAGLAATDTQYF. In DNA form, the CDR3 reads TGTGCCAGCAGCTTGGCGGGACTAGCGGCCACAGATACGCAGTATTTT.

Ten or more counts support this clonotype. V usage is TRBV18 and J usage is TRBJ2-3; TRBD1 might be the D (5 bases). Germline CDR1 and CDR2: KGHSH and LQKENI. V was shortened by 3 bases and J by 8 bases, with 15 bases between the two germline ends. CDR3 length: 14 amino acids. CDR3 in amino acids: CASSPPQQAATQYF. The DNA for the CDR3 is TGTGCCAGCTCACCTCCCCAACAGGCGGCTACGCAGTATTTT.

The sample holds many counts of this clonotype. The rearrangement uses TRBV28 and TRBJ1-4; D ambiguous. V gave up 3 bases and J gave up 12 bases, with 17 bases separating them. Germline-derived CDR1 and CDR2 are MDHEN and SYDVKM. The length of the CDR3 is 14 residues. The CDR3 region has the DNA TGTGCCAGCAGTTTCGACAAAAACTTAATGGAACTGTTTTTT. This codes for CASSFDKNLMELFF.

This clonotype came up many times. V and J are TRBV6-1 and TRBJ1-6; D is unresolved. Deletions cut 5 bases from V and 3 bases from J, with 11 bases between. This CDR3 is built from 15 residues. The germline CDR1 and CDR2 sequences are MNHNS and SASEGT. CDR3 bases: TGTGCCAGCAGTCGTGGACCTTACTATAATTCACCCCTCCACTTT. This codes for CASSRGPYYNSPLHF.

This clonotype was observed at least ten times. The chain has TRBV27 and TRBJ2-1, with TRBD2 matching 9 bases. The J segment lost 1 base and the V segment lost 7 bases, leaving 5 bases of the junction unmatched. The CDR3 runs 15 residues. Germline CDR1 and CDR2: MNHEY and SMNVEV (reference sequence). The CDR3 here is CASKPSGRSYNEQFF. The CDR3 DNA reads as TGTGCCAGCAAGCCAAGCGGGAGGTCCTACAATGAGCAGTTCTTC.

The gene calls are TRBV30 and TRBJ2-5; D is unresolved. CDR1 and CDR2 from the germline V gene are GTSNPN and SVGIG (reference sequence). The CDR3 has 13 residues. Trimming cost V 4 bases and J 0 bases, with 9 bases left between them. CDR3 DNA sequence: TGTGCCTGGATGGGGAAGTACCAAGAGACCCAGTACTTC. As protein: CAWMGKYQETQYF.

This clonotype was observed a few times. V is TRBV7-9 and J is TRBJ2-2; D is uncertain. Trimming took off 4 bases at V and 0 bases at J, with 15 bases between the two ends. CDR1 SEHNR and CDR2 FQNEAQ come from the germline V gene (reference sequence). The CDR3 is 17 residues long. CDR3 in DNA: TGTGCCAGCAGCTCTTACAGACAAGTACCGAACACCGGGGAGCTGTTTTTT. Translating gives CASSSYRQVPNTGELFF.

This chain links TRBV24-1 with TRBJ2-7; TRBD2 aligns across 7 bases. This CDR3 comprises 20 residues. V gave up 0 bases and J gave up 5 bases; unmatched junction bases: 21. Looked up from germline, CDR1 is KGHDR and CDR2 is SFDVKD. The CDR3 coding sequence is TGTGCCACCAGTGATTTGCTTCGGGGACGCCGGTTTAGGGAGGGTAACGAGCAGTACTTC. It is translated as CATSDLLRGRRFREGNEQYF.

V and J are TRBV4-2 and TRBJ1-1; 9 nucleotides match TRBD1. Germline CDR1 LGHNA, CDR2 YNFKEQ. This CDR3 is built from 15 residues. The ends lost 1 base at V and 6 bases at J; junction bases unmatched: 6. In DNA form, the CDR3 reads TGTGCCAGCAGCCAAGCTGGGACAGGGAAGGCTGAAGCTTTCTTT. Translating it yields CASSQAGTGKAEAFF.